The clone carrying this T cell receptor beta chain was counted a single time. Trimming took off 2 bases at V and 3 bases at J, with 8 bases between the two ends. CDR3 size: 13 residues. Looked up from germline, CDR1 is SGHTA and CDR2 is FQGNSA. This sample was included in a study of T-cell memory formation after mild COVID-19. TCRdb re-called the 5' RACE reads with MiXCR, one entry per CDR3 protein. The sample holds some 150,000 distinct CDR3 sequences, about 19% seen once. This clonotype was sampled from an adult woman who had mild COVID-19 (a few samples of this study predate the infection). Cell type and time point are not known. The source material was PBMCs or a T cell subset sorted from them (not recorded which). J is TRBJ2-7 and V is TRBV7-2, with D hard to call. CDR3 nucleotide sequence: TGTGCCAGCAGCTTATTAAGAAACTACGAGCAGTACTTC. This encodes CASSLLRNYEQYF. Complete variable domain (other parts from reference TRBV7-2 and TRBJ2-7): GAGVSQSPSNKVTEKGKDVELRCDPISGHTALYWYRQSLGQGLEFLIYFQGNSAPDKSGLPSDRFSAERTGGSVSTLTIQRTQQEDSAVYLCASSLLRNYEQYFGPGTRLTVT.